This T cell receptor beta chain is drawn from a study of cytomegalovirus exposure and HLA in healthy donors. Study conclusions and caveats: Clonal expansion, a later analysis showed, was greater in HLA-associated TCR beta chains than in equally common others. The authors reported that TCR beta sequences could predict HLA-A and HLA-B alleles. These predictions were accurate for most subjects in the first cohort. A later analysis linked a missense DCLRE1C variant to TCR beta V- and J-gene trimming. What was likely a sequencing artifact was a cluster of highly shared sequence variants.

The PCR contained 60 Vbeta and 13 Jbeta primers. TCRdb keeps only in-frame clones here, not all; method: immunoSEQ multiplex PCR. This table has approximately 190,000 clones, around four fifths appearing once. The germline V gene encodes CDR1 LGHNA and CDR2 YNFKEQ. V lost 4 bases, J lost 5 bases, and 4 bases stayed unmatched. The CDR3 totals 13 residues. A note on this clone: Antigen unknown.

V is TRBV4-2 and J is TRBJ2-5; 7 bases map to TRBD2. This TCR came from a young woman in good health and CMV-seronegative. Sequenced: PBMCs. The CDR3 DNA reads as TGTGCCAGCAGCCCCCCCGGGGGGGAGACCCAGTACTTC. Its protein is CASSPPGGETQYF.